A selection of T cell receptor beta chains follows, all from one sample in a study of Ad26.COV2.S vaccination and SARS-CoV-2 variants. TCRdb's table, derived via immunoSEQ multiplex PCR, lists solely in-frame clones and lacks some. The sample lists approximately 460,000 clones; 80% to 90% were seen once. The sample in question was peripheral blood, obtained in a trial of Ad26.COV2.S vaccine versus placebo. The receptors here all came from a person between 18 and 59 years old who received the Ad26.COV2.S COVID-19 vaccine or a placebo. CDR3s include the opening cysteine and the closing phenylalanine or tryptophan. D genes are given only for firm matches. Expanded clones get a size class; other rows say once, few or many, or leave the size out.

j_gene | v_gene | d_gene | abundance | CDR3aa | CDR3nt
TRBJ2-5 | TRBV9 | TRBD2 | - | CASSGGTSGGQETQYF | TGTGCCAGCAGCGGCGGGACTAGCGGGGGACAAGAGACCCAGTACTTC
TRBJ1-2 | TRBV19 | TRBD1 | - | CASSRRVGGRDGYTF | TGTGCCAGTAGCCGCCGAGTAGGGGGCAGGGATGGCTACACCTTC
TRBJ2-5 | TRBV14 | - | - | CASSHSHRGTQYF | TGTGCCAGCAGCCATTCCCATCGGGGGACCCAGTACTTC
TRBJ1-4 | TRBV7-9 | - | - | CASSFKGKADEKLFF | TGTGCCAGCAGCTTCAAGGGTAAGGCGGATGAAAAACTGTTTTTT
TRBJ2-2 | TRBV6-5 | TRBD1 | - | CASSSDRGPTRRELFF | TGTGCCAGCAGTTCAGACAGGGGACCGACCCGGCGGGAGCTGTTTTTT
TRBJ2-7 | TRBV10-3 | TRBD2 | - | CAISVGTSGIGEQYF | TGTGCCATCAGTGTCGGGACTAGCGGGATTGGCGAGCAGTACTTC
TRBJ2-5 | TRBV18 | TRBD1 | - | CASSLGQGRETQYF | TGTGCCAGCTCACTTGGACAGGGAAGGGAGACCCAGTACTTC
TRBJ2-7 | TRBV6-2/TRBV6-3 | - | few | CASSRLPLSYEQYF | TGTGCCAGCAGCCGGCTCCCTCTATCCTACGAGCAGTACTTC
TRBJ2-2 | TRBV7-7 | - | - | CASSPQGTGELFF | TGTGCTAGCAGCCCTCAGGGCACCGGGGAGCTGTTTTTT
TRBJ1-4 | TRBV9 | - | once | CASSVEGRAVNEKLFF | TGTGCCAGCAGCGTAGAAGGGAGGGCCGTTAATGAAAAACTGTTTTTT
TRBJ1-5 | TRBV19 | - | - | CASMTLTGKGGGNQPQHF | TGTGCCAGTATGACCCTAACGGGGAAGGGGGGTGGCAATCAGCCCCAGCATTTT
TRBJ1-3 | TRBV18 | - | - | CASSPPGGNTIYF | TGTGCCAGCTCACCACCGGGCGGAAACACCATATATTTT
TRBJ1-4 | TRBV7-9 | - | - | CASSPRQTTNEKLFF | TGTGCCAGCAGCCCGCGACAAACAACTAATGAAAAACTGTTTTTT
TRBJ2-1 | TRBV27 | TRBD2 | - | CASTPGLAGANEQFF | TGTGCCAGCACCCCGGGACTAGCGGGGGCAAATGAGCAGTTCTTC
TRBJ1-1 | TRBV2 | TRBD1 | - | CASRDRKLNTEAFF | TGTGCCAGCCGGGACAGAAAATTGAACACTGAAGCTTTCTTT
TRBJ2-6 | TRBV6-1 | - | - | CASSEWGPGANVLTF | TGTGCCAGCAGTGAATGGGGGCCAGGGGCCAACGTCCTGACTTTC
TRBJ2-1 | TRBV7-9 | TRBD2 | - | CASSELAGGLPSEQFF | TGTGCCAGCAGCGAGCTAGCGGGAGGCCTTCCTAGTGAGCAGTTCTTC
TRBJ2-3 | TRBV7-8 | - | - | CASSLDKSRRASTDTQYF | TGTGCCAGCAGCTTAGATAAGTCGCGCAGGGCTAGCACAGATACGCAGTATTTT
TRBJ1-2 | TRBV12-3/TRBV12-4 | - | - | CASSPDGVVSYTF | TGTGCCAGCAGTCCGGACGGGGTCGTAAGCTACACCTTC
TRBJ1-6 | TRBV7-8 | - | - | CASSLVKREAVSSYNSPLHF | TGTGCCAGCAGCTTAGTTAAACGGGAAGCGGTGAGCTCCTATAATTCACCCCTCCACTTT
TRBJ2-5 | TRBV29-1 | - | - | CSVEDRRRKEETQYF | TGCAGCGTTGAAGATCGACGGAGGAAGGAAGAGACCCAGTACTTC
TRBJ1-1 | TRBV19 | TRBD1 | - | CASYRDRDNTEAFF | TGTGCCAGTTACCGGGACAGGGATAACACTGAAGCTTTCTTT
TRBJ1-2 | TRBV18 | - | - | CASSPSGGNNYGYTF | TGTGCCAGCTCACCAAGCGGGGGAAATAACTATGGCTACACCTTC
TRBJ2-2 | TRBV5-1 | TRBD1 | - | CASSSADREAGELFF | TGCGCCAGCAGCTCGGCCGACAGGGAAGCCGGGGAGCTGTTTTTT
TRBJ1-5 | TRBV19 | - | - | CASSITGVVSNQPQHF | TGTGCCAGTAGTATCACGGGGGTGGTTAGCAATCAGCCCCAGCATTTT
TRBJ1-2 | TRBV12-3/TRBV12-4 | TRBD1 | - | CASSLGQGGGYTF | TGTGCCAGCAGTTTGGGACAGGGTGGGGGCTACACCTTC
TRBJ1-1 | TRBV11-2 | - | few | CASSTQGSTEAFF | TGTGCCAGCAGCACACAGGGATCCACTGAAGCTTTCTTT
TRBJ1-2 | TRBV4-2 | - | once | CASNEGSNYGYTF | TGTGCCAGCAATGAGGGGTCCAACTATGGCTACACCTTC
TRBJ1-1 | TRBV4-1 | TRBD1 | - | CASSQMTGGFTEAFF | TGCGCCAGCAGCCAAATGACAGGGGGCTTCACTGAAGCTTTCTTT
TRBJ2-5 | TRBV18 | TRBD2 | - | CASSPQLAGQQETQYF | TGTGCCAGCTCACCACAACTAGCGGGACAACAAGAGACCCAGTACTTC
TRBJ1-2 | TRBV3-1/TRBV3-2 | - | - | CASSQATVLYGYTF | TGTGCCAGCAGCCAAGCGACGGTCCTCTATGGCTACACCTTC
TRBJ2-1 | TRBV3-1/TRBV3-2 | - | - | CASSQPTSLVGDEQFF | TGTGCCAGCAGCCAGCCGACTTCCCTTGTTGGTGATGAGCAGTTCTTC
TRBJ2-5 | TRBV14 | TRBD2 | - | CASSQGYLAGYQETQYF | TGTGCCAGCAGCCAAGGCTATTTAGCGGGTTACCAAGAGACCCAGTACTTC
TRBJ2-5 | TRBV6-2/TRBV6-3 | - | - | CASSYSMRTEETQYF | TGTGCCAGCAGTTACTCGATGAGGACGGAAGAGACCCAGTACTTC
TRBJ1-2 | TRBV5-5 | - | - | CASRLPQGAGYTF | TGTGCCAGCAGGCTACCCCAGGGAGCCGGCTACACCTTC
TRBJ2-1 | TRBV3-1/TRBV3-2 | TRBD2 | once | CASSPNGLAGGYSEQFF | TGTGCCAGCAGCCCTAACGGACTAGCGGGAGGATATAGTGAGCAGTTCTTC
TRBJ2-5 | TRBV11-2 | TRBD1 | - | CASSLGTGAQETQYF | TGTGCCAGCAGCTTGGGGACAGGGGCGCAAGAGACCCAGTACTTC
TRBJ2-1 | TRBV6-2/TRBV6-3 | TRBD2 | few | CASSYYAGGNEQFF | TGTGCCAGCAGTTACTATGCGGGGGGGAATGAGCAGTTCTTC
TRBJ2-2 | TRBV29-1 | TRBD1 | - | CSVDRGYTGELFF | TGCAGCGTCGACAGGGGGTACACCGGGGAGCTGTTTTTT
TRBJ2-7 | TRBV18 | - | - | CASSPPSAGSSYEQYF | TGTGCCAGCTCACCCCCTTCGGCGGGGAGCTCCTACGAGCAGTACTTC
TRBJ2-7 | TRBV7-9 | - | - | CASGSPYEQYF | TGTGCCAGCGGTTCCCCCTACGAGCAGTACTTC
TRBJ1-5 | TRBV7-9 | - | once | CASSAGITGQPQHF | TGTGCCAGCAGCGCAGGGATCACAGGGCAGCCCCAGCATTTT
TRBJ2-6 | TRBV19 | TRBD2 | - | CASSMVTSGGSSGANVLTF | TGTGCCAGTAGTATGGTGACTAGCGGGGGGAGCTCTGGGGCCAACGTCCTGACTTTC
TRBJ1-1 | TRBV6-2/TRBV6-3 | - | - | CASSPNPGHLNTEAFF | TGTGCCAGCAGTCCAAACCCGGGACACTTGAACACTGAAGCTTTCTTT
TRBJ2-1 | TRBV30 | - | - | CAWSVSHRLVYNEQFF | TGTGCCTGGAGTGTATCCCATAGACTAGTCTACAATGAGCAGTTCTTC
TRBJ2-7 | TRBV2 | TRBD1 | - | CASSETGQGPREQYF | TGTGCCAGCAGTGAAACCGGACAGGGCCCTCGGGAGCAGTACTTC
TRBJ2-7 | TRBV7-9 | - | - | CASSLYPLVAAESSYEQYF | TGTGCCAGCAGCTTATATCCCCTTGTCGCGGCGGAGAGCTCCTACGAGCAGTACTTC
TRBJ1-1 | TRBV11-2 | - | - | CASSLGTRVNTEAFF | TGTGCCAGCAGCTTGGGTACCAGGGTGAACACTGAAGCTTTCTTT
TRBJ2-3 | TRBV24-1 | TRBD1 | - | CATSDPTGEDTQYF | TGTGCCACCAGTGACCCGACAGGGGAAGATACGCAGTATTTT
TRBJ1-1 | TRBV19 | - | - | CATRGRGAFEAFF | TGTGCCACTAGGGGAAGGGGCGCATTCGAAGCTTTCTTT
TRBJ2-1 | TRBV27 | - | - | CASSLQGSRYNEQFF | TGTGCCAGCAGTTTACAGGGGAGCCGATACAATGAGCAGTTCTTC
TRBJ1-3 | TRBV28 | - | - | CASSRAPAGNTIYF | TGTGCCAGCAGTAGGGCGCCTGCTGGAAACACCATATATTTT